Presented here are 23 T cell receptor beta chains from one specimen sequenced in a study of tumor-infiltrating lymphocytes in oesophageal squamous cell carcinoma. TCRdb fed the PCR reads into MiXCR, producing one record per CDR3 protein. This sample yields under 20,000 distinct CDR3 sequences, of which roughly two fifths are seen a single time; roughly 26% belongs to the top ten. The sequencing input was esophageal tumor tissue. All receptors come from a male donor with esophageal squamous cell carcinoma.

The J gene is TRBJ2-3, the V gene TRBV6-1; 13 positions agree with TRBD2. The DNA end favors TRBJ2-1, so the J call may be wrong. Germline V CDR1 and CDR2: MNHNS, SASEGT. The CDR3 has 15 residues. As DNA, the CDR3 is TGTGCCAGCAGTGTACGGACTAGCGGGAGAGGGGGGCAGTTCTTC. Translated, it gives CASSVRTSGRGGQFF.

This clonotype was seen a few times. The CDR3 does not end in the conserved phenylalanine or tryptophan, so this is likely a read error. No DNA is shown, since the ends of the CDR3 on it are uncertain; the CDR3 is the one TCRdb lists. V gene TRBV11-1 combines with J gene TRBJ2-1; the table's D gene call, TRBD1, was not cross checked with the DNA. Including both end residues, the CDR3 is 16 amino acids long. CDR1 and CDR2 from the germline V gene are SGHAT and FQDESV (reference sequence). CDR3 region: CASSLGGAGETQYFGS.

Judged by abundance, this clonotype is medium-sized. The chain carries TRBV7-2 and TRBJ2-2; perhaps TRBD2 as D (6 bases). In germline, CDR1 is SGHTA, CDR2 FQGNSA. V was cut by 5 bases and J by 9 bases, with 16 bases left in between. There are 14 residues in the CDR3. The CDR3 DNA reads TGTGCCAGCAGCGCCCGGGACTTACCTTGGGAGCTGTTTTTT. It yields the protein CASSARDLPWELFF.

This clonotype counts as medium-sized. The chain recombines TRBV7-3 with TRBJ2-1; D is possibly TRBD1 or TRBD2 (5 bases each). Trimming shortened V by 5 bases and J by 4 bases, and 15 bases separated the two germline ends. Germline CDR1 is SGHTA and CDR2 is FQGTGA. There are 15 residues in the CDR3. CDR3 sequence: CASSAPGTGYNEQFF. The CDR3 nucleotides are TGTGCCAGCAGCGCCCCCGGGACGGGATACAATGAGCAGTTCTTC. Supplemented by reference TRBV7-3 and TRBJ2-1, the full variable domain reads GAGVSQTPSNKVTEKGKYVELRCDPISGHTALYWYRQSLGQGPEFLIYFQGTGAADDSGLPNDRFFAVRPEGSVSTLKIQRTERGDSAVYLCASSAPGTGYNEQFFGPGTRLTVL.

This clonotype was seen ten or more times. The chain uses TRBV6-5 and TRBJ2-5; possible D gene TRBD2, 5 bases. The DNA end lines up better with TRBJ2-7; the J call may be wrong. Germline-derived CDR1 and CDR2 are MNHEY and SVGAGI. The CDR3 runs to 13 residues. CDR3 nucleotide sequence: TGTGCCAGCAGTTACTCGGGAGTCTACGAGCAGTACTTC. Amino acid sequence: CASSYSGVYEQYF.

Comment on this clonotype: At one boundary the junction diverges from the germline segment, which might be a read error. The rearrangement joins TRBV10-3 to TRBJ2-4, with D possibly TRBD1 on 5 matching bases. Looked up from germline, CDR1 is ENHRY and CDR2 is SYGVKD. The CDR3 loop spans 14 amino acids. The CDR3 coding sequence is TGTGCCACCAGTGAGCAGGGAACTACAGATACGCAGTACTTC. Translated: CATSEQGTTDTQYF.

This clonotype has a handful of counts. The CDR3 does not close with the conserved phenylalanine or tryptophan, likely indicating a read error. The DNA is left out, because the CDR3 cannot be placed on it with certainty; the CDR3 is given as TCRdb lists it. The chain joins TRBV27 to TRBJ1-2. Germline CDR1 MNHEY, CDR2 SMNVEV (reference sequence). Termini included, the CDR3 measures 9 amino acids. Here the CDR3 reads CASSLVRTS.

This clonotype came up many times. The chain links TRBV4-1 to TRBJ2-7; TRBD2 matches 12 bases. Germline V lookup: CDR1 MGHRA, CDR2 YSYEKL. The V gene end was trimmed by 0 bases and the J gene end by 3 bases; junction bases not matched to a gene: 6. This CDR3 has 17 residues. The CDR3 loop is CASSQDKASGGGYEQYF. CDR3 in DNA: TGCGCCAGCAGCCAAGATAAGGCTAGCGGGGGGGGCTACGAGCAGTACTTC.

This clonotype has only a few counts. The chain employs TRBV7-8 and TRBJ2-1; TRBD2 matches at 7 bases. The V gene end was trimmed by 5 bases and the J gene end by 7 bases; junction bases not matched to a gene: 5. Germline CDR1 SGHVS, CDR2 FQNEAQ. CDR3 length equals 13 residues. CDR3 protein: CASSVRLANEQFF. The CDR3, as DNA: TGTGCCAGCAGCGTCCGACTAGCTAATGAGCAGTTCTTC.

The chain employs TRBV7-2 and TRBJ2-1; D may be TRBD1 (8 bases). Trimming took off 1 base at V and 6 bases at J, with 13 bases between the two ends. This CDR3 has 15 amino acids. The germline V gene has CDR1 SGHTA and CDR2 FQGNSA. The DNA for the CDR3 is TGTGCCAGCAGCTTAGGGACAGGGAGGGGCAATGAGCAGTTCTTC. It yields the protein CASSLGTGRGNEQFF.

Turning to this clonotype: A clone one base away is much larger, so this may be a read error. The chain uses TRBV18 and TRBJ2-3; D not resolved. The J call may be mistaken, given a closer DNA end match to TRBJ2-1. From germline, CDR1 is KGHSH and CDR2 LQKENI. This CDR3 has 14 amino acids. CDR3 DNA: TGTGCCAGCTCACCACTTGGGATTTCCTACGAGCAGTTCTTC. Amino acids: CASSPLGISYEQFF.

In this sample, this clonotype turned up many times. The J gene is TRBJ1-6, the V gene TRBV6-1, with 7 bases aligning to TRBD1. The V segment lost 7 bases and the J segment 6 bases; nucleotides outside the gene matches: 6. Looked up from germline, CDR1 is MNHNS and CDR2 is SASEGT. This CDR3 spans 14 amino acids. CDR3 in DNA: TGTGCCAGCAAGACAGGACAGGCTAATTCACCCCTCCACTTT. Translated: CASKTGQANSPLHF.

For this clonotype: This may be a read error: a much more frequent sequence differs by one nucleotide. This chain uses TRBV27 with TRBJ2-5; 9 bases are a match to TRBD1. The CDR3 consists of 15 residues. The germline V gene encodes CDR1 MNHEY and CDR2 SMNVEV (reference sequence). CDR3 bases: TGTACCAGCATCAACAGGGGGCTCTACTACAATGAGCAGTACTTC. It is translated as CTSINRGLYYNEQYF.

DNA for the CDR3: TGTGCCAGCAGTGAAGCGGGGTCAGCTAACTATGGCTACACCTTC. It is translated as CASSEAGSANYGYTF. This chain links TRBV6-1 with TRBJ1-2; D is undetermined. The CDR3 consists of 15 residues. V dropped 0 bases and J dropped 0 bases, with 8 bases sitting between them. The V gene's germline CDR1 is MNHNS and CDR2 SASEGT.

This clonotype rates as large. The chain recombines TRBV7-9 with TRBJ1-4; D may be TRBD1 (5 bases). This CDR3 is built from 15 residues. Trimming shortened V by 1 base and J by 7 bases, and 13 bases separated the two germline ends. Germline V gives CDR1 SEHNR, CDR2 FQNEAQ (reference sequence). CDR3 bases: TGTGCCAGCAGCTTAGGGGGACGGACGGGTGAAAAACTGTTTTTT. Protein sequence: CASSLGGRTGEKLFF.

This clonotype showed up many times. The rearrangement links TRBV5-1 to TRBJ2-1, with 8 nucleotides matching TRBD2. V lost 2 bases and J lost 2; bases outside the gene matches: 6. Germline-derived CDR1 and CDR2 are SGHRS and YFSETQ. The CDR3 runs 16 residues. The CDR3 DNA follows: TGCGCCAGCAGCTTCCCTCCGGGGGGGACCTACAATGAGCAGTTCTTC. Translated: CASSFPPGGTYNEQFF.

The CDR3 sequence is CASSLSGTAGEAFF. CDR3 DNA sequence: TGTGCCAGCAGCTTATCGGGGACGGCCGGGGAAGCTTTCTTT. V usage is TRBV7-2 and J usage is TRBJ1-1; tentative D call: TRBD1 (5 bases). Trimming took off 2 bases at V and 8 bases at J, with 15 bases between the two ends. Germline values: CDR1 SGHTA, CDR2 FQGNSA. The CDR3 sequence is 14 residues long. Based on the CDR3 plus reference TRBV7-2 and TRBJ1-1, the full variable domain is GAGVSQSPSNKVTEKGKDVELRCDPISGHTALYWYRQSLGQGLEFLIYFQGNSAPDKSGLPSDRFSAERTGGSVSTLTIQRTQQEDSAVYLCASSLSGTAGEAFFGQGTRLTVV.

Concerning this clonotype: This is likely a read error, given that the CDR3 carries no conserved phenylalanine or tryptophan at its end. It is unclear where the CDR3 begins or ends on the DNA, so no DNA is shown, and the CDR3 is as TCRdb lists it. V usage is TRBV2 and J usage is TRBJ2-7; the table calls TRBD1, which could not be checked here. Germline V CDR1 and CDR2: SNHLY, FYNNEI. The CDR3 comprises 15 residues, both ends counted. CDR3 protein: CASPKGQGGGYTFGS.

This clonotype turned up a few times. This chain links TRBV18 with TRBJ2-7; 7 bases align to TRBD1. CDR1 and CDR2 (germline): KGHSH, LQKENI. The CDR3 has 12 residues. V lost 3 bases and J lost 7; bases outside the gene matches: 3. The CDR3 DNA sequence: TGTGCCAGCTCACCCGGGACAGAAGAGCAGTACTTC. Amino acid sequence: CASSPGTEEQYF. The entire variable domain, with the rest obtained from reference TRBV18 and TRBJ2-7, is as follows: NAGVMQNPRHLVRRRGQEARLRCSPMKGHSHVYWYRQLPEEGLKFMVYLQKENIIDESGMPKERFSAEFPKEGPSILRIQQVVRGDSAAYFCASSPGTEEQYFGPGTRLTVT.

V gene TRBV6-8 combines with J gene TRBJ1-6; D is perhaps TRBD1 (6 bases). Germline CDR1 is MNHGY and CDR2 is SAAAGT. With 0 bases removed from V and 17 bases from J, the gap between germline ends came to 14 bases. The CDR3 is 13 amino acids. Here the CDR3 reads CASSYSSGHPFHF. CDR3 in DNA: TGTGCCAGCAGTTACTCCTCGGGACACCCCTTCCACTTT.

Ten or more counts support this clonotype. This rearrangement joins TRBV11-2 to TRBJ2-1, with 12 nucleotides matching TRBD2. V was pared by 2 bases and J by 12 bases, with 11 bases of the junction left unmatched. Germline CDR1 is SGHAT and CDR2 is FQNNGV. There are 16 residues in the CDR3. The DNA of the CDR3 is TGTGCCAGCAGCTTATTCGCCGGGACTAGCGGGCGGGCGCAGTTCTTC. Amino acid sequence: CASSLFAGTSGRAQFF.

The chain combines TRBV6-9 with TRBJ2-5, with TRBD2 identical over 9 bases. Germline V gene data show CDR1 as MNHGY and CDR2 as SVAAGI. This CDR3 spans 17 amino acids. J gave up 4 bases and V 5 bases, and 14 bases lay outside the gene matches. In DNA form, the CDR3 reads TGTGCCAGCAGTACCCGCGTCGTTAGCGGGAGCGTAGAGACCCAGTACTTC. Translated, it gives CASSTRVVSGSVETQYF.

The chain recombines TRBV7-3 with TRBJ2-1; the D gene is possibly TRBD1 (6 bases). There are 16 residues in the CDR3. V was trimmed by 1 base and J by 0 bases, leaving 10 bases between them. Germline V CDR1 and CDR2: SGHTA, FQGTGA. The CDR3 spells CASSLSGDISYNEQFF. Here the CDR3 DNA reads TGTGCCAGCAGCTTAAGTGGGGACATCTCCTACAATGAGCAGTTCTTC.